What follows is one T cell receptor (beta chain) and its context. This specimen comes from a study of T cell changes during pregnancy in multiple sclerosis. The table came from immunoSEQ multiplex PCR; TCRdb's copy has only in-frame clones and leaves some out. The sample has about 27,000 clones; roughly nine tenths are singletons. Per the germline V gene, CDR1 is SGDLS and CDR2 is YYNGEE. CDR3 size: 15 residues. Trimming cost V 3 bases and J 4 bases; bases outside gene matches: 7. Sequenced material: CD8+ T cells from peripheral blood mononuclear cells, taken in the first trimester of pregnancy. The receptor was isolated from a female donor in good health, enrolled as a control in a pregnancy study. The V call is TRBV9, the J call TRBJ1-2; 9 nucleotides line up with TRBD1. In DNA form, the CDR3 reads TGTGCCAGCAGCGGGCACAGGGGGCCTAGCTATGGCTACACCTTC. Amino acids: CASSGHRGPSYGYTF.